This TCR beta chain was identified during a study of T-cell memory formation after mild COVID-19. Overall study: Among the donors, TCR clusters were largely specific to each donor.

Amplification by 5'RACE using constant-segment primers produced TCR alpha and TCR beta cDNA libraries that carried sample barcodes and UMIs. TCRdb reprocessed the 5' RACE reads with MiXCR, giving one entry per CDR3 protein. This table has approximately 490,000 distinct CDR3 sequences, approximately 20% appearing once. Germline CDR1 and CDR2: DFQATT and SNEGSKA (reference sequence). J was trimmed by 7 bases and V by 1 base; bases with no gene match: 6. CDR3 length: 13 amino acids. The study, taken as a whole, reports: Day 37-peaking second-wave clones had unconfirmed SARS-CoV-2 specificity.

As concerns this clonotype: Its antigen is unidentified.

The V call is TRBV20-1, the J call TRBJ2-7, with 8 nucleotides matching TRBD2. Sequenced: PBMCs or a T cell subset sorted from them (not recorded which). The sequence was collected from an adult woman who had mild COVID-19 (a few samples of this study predate the infection). Cell type and time point are not known. The CDR3 DNA sequence: TGCAGTGCTAGAGTTAGCGGGACGGGAGAGCAGTACTTC. Its translation: CSARVSGTGEQYF.